This TCR beta chain was found in a study of vaccination and CD4 T cells after COVID-19. Documented treatment: approximately 9-day PBMC culture with coronavirus spike peptide pools or control peptides (ViraFEST assay). During the years 2011-2018, before the COVID-19 pandemic, the unexposed donor's CD4+ T cells were collected. Trimming at V came to 11 bases and at J to 7 bases, leaving 7 bases not matched to a gene. CDR1 is MNHNS, CDR2 SASEGT, per germline. The CDR3 sequence is 12 residues long. This clonotype turned up a few times. Its antigen is unknown. The Oncomine TCR Beta short-read assay was applied to DNA of cultured CD4+ T cells. MiXCR, applied by TCRdb to the PCR reads, yields one record per CDR3 protein. The data contain approximately 2,300 distinct CDR3 sequences, less than 45% of them singletons.

This clonotype was sampled from a human donor in good health. Material: CD4+ T cells from blood, cultured in vitro. The V gene is TRBV6-1, the J gene TRBJ1-5; 8 bases are a match to TRBD1. The CDR3 sequence: CAAGQGGQPQHF. For the CDR3, the DNA is TGTGCCGCCGGACAGGGAGGGCAGCCCCAGCATTTT.